This TCR beta chain derives from a study of response to subunit inactivated influenza vaccine. Using its own MiXCR run on the RT-PCR reads, TCRdb lists one record per CDR3 protein. Of about 530,000 distinct CDR3 sequences in the sample, 13% were seen once. The CDR3 runs 15 residues. Germline assignment: CDR1 SEHNR and CDR2 FQNEAQ (reference sequence). J gave up 9 bases and V 5 bases, and 5 bases lay outside the gene matches. Sequencing used PBMCs from blood, obtained more than 35 days after vaccination. The receptor comes from a man aged 50-60 years who received an inactivated influenza vaccine. The J gene is TRBJ2-1, the V gene TRBV7-9; 15 bases map to TRBD2. The CDR3 coding sequence is TGTGCCAGCAGCCTAGGGACTAGCGGGGGGAGTGAGCAGTTCTTC. This codes for CASSLGTSGGSEQFF.